These 14 T cell receptor beta chains were all obtained from the same sample, sequenced in a study of cytomegalovirus exposure and HLA in healthy donors. Amplification used 60 Vbeta primers and 13 Jbeta primers. Profiling relied on immunoSEQ multiplex PCR, and the TCRdb table lists in-frame clones only, not all of them. This table holds around 130,000 clones, just over 70% found once. Source material: PBMCs. The source of these receptors is a woman aged 55-70 years in good health and CMV-seropositive.

V and J are TRBV7-9 and TRBJ2-7; a possible D gene is TRBD1 (5 bases). There are 16 residues in the CDR3. V was shortened by 2 bases and J by 0 bases, with 14 bases between the two germline ends. The germline CDR1 and CDR2 sequences are SEHNR and FQNEAQ (reference sequence). The CDR3 sequence: CASSLPLTENSYEQYF. In DNA, the CDR3 is TGTGCCAGCAGCTTACCCTTGACAGAGAACTCCTACGAGCAGTACTTC.

The rearrangement links TRBV6-5 to TRBJ1-2, with 9 bases aligning to TRBD1. This CDR3 has 15 amino acids. The V and J ends lost 4 bases and 1 base, in that order; junction bases with no gene match: 4. CDR1 and CDR2 from the germline V gene are MNHEY and SVGAGI. The CDR3 reads CASSSGTGFNYGYTF. The CDR3 coding sequence is TGTGCCAGCAGTTCCGGGACAGGGTTTAACTATGGCTACACCTTC.

The chain links TRBV6-5 to TRBJ1-4, with 11 bases identical to TRBD1. CDR1 and CDR2 (germline): MNHEY, SVGAGI. The J segment lost 1 base and the V segment lost 6 bases, leaving 1 base of the junction unmatched. The CDR3 totals 15 residues. This chain's CDR3 is CASRGQGGTNEKLFF. CDR3 DNA: TGTGCCAGCAGGGGACAGGGGGGAACTAATGAAAAACTGTTTTTT.

This chain links TRBV27 with TRBJ2-7, with D possibly matching TRBD2 (6 bases). This CDR3 is 14 amino acids long. The V gene lost 2 bases and the J gene lost 5 bases, with 13 bases spanning the gap. Germline CDR1 reads MNHEY; CDR2 reads SMNVEV (reference sequence). CDR3 protein: CASSLGLPGDEQYF. In nucleotides, the CDR3 is TGTGCCAGCAGTTTAGGGCTCCCGGGGGACGAGCAGTACTTC.

The rearrangement joins TRBV5-4 to TRBJ1-3; no clear D. Germline lookup yields CDR1 SGHNT and CDR2 YYREEE (reference sequence). V gave up 1 base and J gave up 1 base, with 9 bases separating them. The CDR3 spans 15 residues. In DNA, the CDR3 is TGTGCCAGCAGCTTGCGTTCAGTATCTGGAAACACCATATATTTT. Translated: CASSLRSVSGNTIYF.

J is TRBJ1-2 and V is TRBV6-4; a possible D gene is TRBD1 (6 bases). From germline, CDR1 is MRHNA and CDR2 SNTAGT. The CDR3 has 16 amino acids. V was pared by 2 bases and J by 5 bases, with 18 bases between. In DNA form, the CDR3 reads TGTGCCAGCAGTGACCGGGAACAGGGAGGGATTTATGGCTACACCTTC. Its translation is CASSDREQGGIYGYTF.

V is TRBV7-6 and J is TRBJ1-5; 9 nucleotides align to TRBD1. Germline CDR1 and CDR2: SGHVS and FNYEAQ. V was pared by 3 bases and J by 4 bases, with 4 bases of the junction left unmatched. This CDR3 is 15 amino acids long. The CDR3 nucleotides are TGTGCCAGCAGCTTCGACAGGGGGTTAAATCAGCCCCAGCATTTT. Translation gives CASSFDRGLNQPQHF.

The chain couples TRBV10-3 to TRBJ1-2, with D maybe TRBD1 (6 bases). The CDR3 has 16 amino acids. Trimming took off 6 bases at V and 6 bases at J, with 23 bases between the two ends. Germline CDR1 and CDR2: ENHRY and SYGVKD. The CDR3 nucleotides read TGTGCCATCAGCGGAGAGGTGGGGGCAGGAGGAAATGGCTACACCTTC. It translates to CAISGEVGAGGNGYTF.

This clone was recorded a few times. The chain recombines TRBV5-1 with TRBJ2-2; 13 bases align to TRBD2. The CDR3 extends over 17 amino acids. Looked up from germline, CDR1 is SGHRS and CDR2 is YFSETQ. V was pared by 5 bases and J by 0 bases, with 4 bases of the junction left unmatched. CDR3 loop: CASSPTSGGPNTGELFF. Written as DNA, the CDR3 is TGCGCCAGCAGTCCGACTAGCGGGGGGCCGAACACCGGGGAGCTGTTTTTT.

The chain recombines TRBV5-1 with TRBJ2-7; D not resolved. From germline, CDR1 is SGHRS and CDR2 YFSETQ. This CDR3 is built from 14 residues. Trimming pared 0 bases from V and 2 bases from J, leaving 9 bases between. CDR3 sequence (DNA): TGCGCCAGCAGCTTGGGCACATTAACCTACGAGCAGTACTTC. Protein sequence: CASSLGTLTYEQYF.

The chain links TRBV9 to TRBJ1-4, with D hard to call. The CDR3 consists of 14 residues. CDR1 and CDR2 from the germline V gene are SGDLS and YYNGEE. The V end was cut by 3 bases, the J end by 0 bases, with 6 bases between. The CDR3 reads CASSARATNEKLFF. The CDR3 DNA follows: TGTGCCAGCAGCGCCCGGGCAACTAATGAAAAACTGTTTTTT.

This clone was seen only a few times. This chain uses TRBV6-1 with TRBJ1-2; a weak D match, TRBD1 (5 bases). Trimming stripped 1 base from V and 3 bases from J, with 12 bases between. The germline V gene has CDR1 MNHNS and CDR2 SASEGT. The CDR3 runs to 15 residues. The CDR3 protein is CASSEGGVKDYGYTF. The CDR3 nucleotides are TGTGCCAGCAGTGAAGGGGGGGTGAAGGACTATGGCTACACCTTC.

This clone was seen a single time. The chain has TRBV4-1 and TRBJ1-6, with 7 bases matching TRBD1. Germline V CDR1 and CDR2: MGHRA, YSYEKL. J was trimmed by 0 bases and V by 6 bases; bases with no gene match: 2. The CDR3 covers 15 residues. The CDR3 DNA follows: TGCGCCAGCAGTCGACAGGGCTCCTATAATTCACCCCTCCACTTT. This codes for CASSRQGSYNSPLHF.

The chain combines TRBV6-6 with TRBJ1-2; D is unclear. The CDR3 runs 16 residues. Trimming cost V 2 bases and J 3 bases, with 16 bases left between them. CDR1 MNHNY and CDR2 SVGAGI come from the germline V gene (reference sequence). CDR3 protein: CASSYPDDGVDYGYTF. The CDR3 DNA sequence: TGTGCCAGCAGTTACCCGGACGACGGGGTGGACTATGGCTACACCTTC.